This T cell receptor (beta chain) was identified during a study of blood T cell repertoires in COVID-19. The wider study: PBMCs, B-cell-depleted T cells, or T cells provided the cDNA or gDNA that made up the material.

Under the authors' procedure: Reference gene primer amplification in the assay estimated nucleated cell counts. TCRdb's copy holds only in-frame clones and misses some; the assay was immunoSEQ multiplex PCR. The V and J calls and clone size come from that table; D and trimming were worked out from the DNA. The sample lists some 74,000 clones, nearly 80% occurring once. CDR3 size: 14 residues. Germline CDR1 reads KGHSH; CDR2 reads LQKENI. V lost 1 base to trimming and J lost 4 bases, with 10 bases between them. The sample taken for sequencing was peripheral blood. V gene TRBV18 combines with J gene TRBJ1-2; the D gene is possibly TRBD1 (5 bases). The sequence was collected from a human donor in a cohort sampled during active COVID-19. Written as DNA, the CDR3 is TGTGCCAGCTCACCACAGGGGCCTAGCTATGGCTACACCTTC. Translation gives CASSPQGPSYGYTF.